The 20 T cell receptor beta chains below all came from one sample that was sequenced in a study of blood T cell repertoires in COVID-19. Generated by immunoSEQ multiplex PCR, the TCRdb table keeps only in-frame clones and is missing some. There are approximately 250,000 clones in the sample; more than 80% occur only once, and about 4% lies in the top ten. Sequencing used PBMCs or T cells enriched from blood (not recorded which). The receptors derive from a woman in her 30s with acute COVID-19.

Details on this clone: A much bigger clone sits one base away, suggesting this may be a read error. This chain joins TRBV5-8 and TRBJ2-1, with no clear D. The V gene's germline CDR1 is SGHTS and CDR2 YDEGEE. The CDR3 consists of 13 residues. Trimming took 0 bases from V and 4 from J, leaving 5 bases between them. Here the CDR3 DNA reads TGTGCCAGCAGCTTGGTTCTTTACAATGAGCAGTTCTTC. Its translation: CASSLVLYNEQFF.

The rearrangement links TRBV7-7 to TRBJ2-5; tentative D call: TRBD1 (5 bases). Germline V gene lookup returns CDR1 SSHAT and CDR2 FNYEAQ (reference sequence). Trimming removed 2 bases from V and 3 bases from J, with 13 bases in between. The CDR3 is 15 amino acids. CDR3: CASSLSLGLEETQYF. In DNA, the CDR3 is TGTGCCAGCAGCTTAAGTTTGGGGCTGGAAGAGACCCAGTACTTC.

The rearrangement joins TRBV19 to TRBJ2-7; TRBD2 is a possible D gene (5 bases). Trimming took 4 bases from V and 3 from J, leaving 16 bases between them. Germline lookup yields CDR1 LNHDA and CDR2 SQIVND (reference sequence). This CDR3 comprises 15 residues. CDR3 region: CASSTRLRLLYEQYF. CDR3 nucleotides: TGTGCCAGTAGTACCCGACTCCGACTACTCTACGAGCAGTACTTC.

The chain recombines TRBV11-2 with TRBJ2-7, with D possibly being TRBD1 (6 bases). The CDR3 is made up of 14 amino acids. With 3 bases removed from V and 0 bases from J, the gap between germline ends came to 9 bases. Germline V gene lookup returns CDR1 SGHAT and CDR2 FQNNGV. DNA for the CDR3: TGTGCCAGCAGCTTCCGGACAGACTCCTACGAGCAGTACTTC. This translates into CASSFRTDSYEQYF.

The chain recombines TRBV5-1 with TRBJ1-1; TRBD1 might be the D (6 bases). The CDR3 is made up of 16 amino acids. Trimming left V 4 bases short and J 3 bases short, with 19 bases between. Germline CDR1 reads SGHRS; CDR2 reads YFSETQ. The DNA of the CDR3 is TGCGCCAGCAGCCCAACAGGGACCCAGGACGACACTGAAGCTTTCTTT. Its protein product is CASSPTGTQDDTEAFF.

The rearrangement joins TRBV25-1 to TRBJ2-1; D might be TRBD2 (5 bases). This CDR3 comprises 16 residues. Trimming took off 3 bases at V and 0 bases at J, with 12 bases between the two ends. Germline assignment: CDR1 MGHDK and CDR2 SYGVNS. CDR3 in DNA: TGTGCCAGCAGTGATCCCAGCGGAAGCTCCTACAATGAGCAGTTCTTC. This gives the protein CASSDPSGSSYNEQFF.

The chain has TRBV19 and TRBJ2-5, with 13 bases fitting TRBD2. This CDR3 has 14 amino acids. The germline gives CDR1 LNHDA, CDR2 SQIVND (reference sequence). Unmatched junction bases numbered 5, after V lost 8 bases and J lost 5 bases. This chain's CDR3 is CASGGTSGTETQYF. CDR3 coding DNA: TGTGCCAGTGGAGGGACTAGCGGGACGGAGACCCAGTACTTC.

The genes are TRBV6-2 or TRBV6-3 and TRBJ2-1; TRBD2 might be the D (6 bases). This CDR3 region has 13 residues. V lost 5 bases and J lost 9, with 14 bases in between. Germline V gives CDR1 MNHEY, CDR2 SVGEGT. CDR3 DNA: TGTGCCAGCAGTACGAATCTAGCGCTTGAGCAGTTCTTC. This gives the protein CASSTNLALEQFF.

This sequence joins TRBV28 and TRBJ1-1; unclear D gene. The germline CDR1 and CDR2 sequences are MDHEN and SYDVKM. The CDR3 has 14 residues. V was trimmed by 6 bases and J by 7 bases, leaving 18 bases between them. CDR3 DNA sequence: TGTGCCAGCAGACACGGAGCTCTGGTGGGTGAAGCTTTCTTT. This sequence encodes CASRHGALVGEAFF.

The chain has TRBV27 and TRBJ1-4; tentative D call: TRBD1 (5 bases). Germline V gene lookup returns CDR1 MNHEY and CDR2 SMNVEV (reference sequence). V shed 6 bases and J shed 1 base, with 9 bases lying between them. There are 14 residues in the CDR3. DNA of the CDR3: TGTGCCAGCAGACCGCAGGGAACTAATGAAAAACTGTTTTTT. This translates into CASRPQGTNEKLFF.

The chain uses TRBV28 and TRBJ1-2, with 7 bases fitting TRBD1. V lost 6 bases and J lost 1; bases outside the gene matches: 8. Germline values: CDR1 MDHEN, CDR2 SYDVKM. The CDR3 spans 15 residues. CDR3 sequence: CASSATGIVNYGYTF. The CDR3 DNA reads as TGTGCCAGCAGCGCGACAGGGATTGTTAACTATGGCTACACCTTC.

The V gene is TRBV7-8, the J gene TRBJ2-2; 7 bases agree with TRBD2. With 1 base clipped from V and 9 bases from J, the junction kept 8 bases outside the gene matches. The CDR3 length is 15 residues. CDR1 is SGHVS, CDR2 FQNEAQ, per germline. The CDR3 reads CASSLGLASARELFF. For the CDR3, the DNA is TGTGCCAGCAGCTTAGGACTAGCCTCGGCCCGGGAGCTGTTTTTT.

This chain uses TRBV6-5 with TRBJ2-1; D may be TRBD2 (6 bases). The length of the CDR3 is 13 residues. Germline CDR1 and CDR2: MNHEY and SVGAGI. The germline V and J ends were trimmed by 8 bases and 9 bases, with 17 bases remaining between them. The CDR3 is CASWGGSLSEQFF. CDR3 nucleotides: TGTGCCAGCTGGGGAGGATCCCTCAGTGAGCAGTTCTTC.

V usage is TRBV15 and J usage is TRBJ2-1, with TRBD2 matching 10 bases. V shed 5 bases and J 6 bases; nucleotides not matched to a gene: 16. The CDR3 spans 18 residues. CDR1 is LNHNV and CDR2 is YYDKDF in the germline V gene (reference sequence). In nucleotides, the CDR3 is TGTGCCACCAGCTCCCGGCCCCCCGGACTAGCGGCAGGCAATGAGCAGTTCTTC. Amino acid sequence: CATSSRPPGLAAGNEQFF.

The V and J genes are TRBV5-8 and TRBJ1-6; D is perhaps TRBD1 (5 bases). Trimming removed 3 bases at V and 2 bases at J, with 9 bases between. The CDR3 runs to 15 residues. Per the germline V gene, CDR1 is SGHTS and CDR2 is YDEGEE. CDR3 DNA: TGTGCCAGCAGCTGGCGGGGGGCCTATAATTCACCCCTCCACTTT. Its translation: CASSWRGAYNSPLHF.

J is TRBJ2-3 and V is TRBV7-8; 12 nucleotides line up with TRBD2. V gave up 7 bases and J gave up 5 bases; unmatched junction bases: 13. Per the germline V gene, CDR1 is SGHVS and CDR2 is FQNEAQ. The CDR3 contains 17 residues. The CDR3, as DNA: TGTGCCAGCATCGATTTTTCTAGCGGGAGGGCCATAGATACGCAGTATTTT. Translation gives CASIDFSSGRAIDTQYF.

The CDR3 sequence: CASSSENRDPDTQYF. CDR3 sequence (DNA): TGTGCCAGCAGCTCCGAGAACAGGGATCCAGATACGCAGTATTTT. The chain carries TRBV7-9 and TRBJ2-3; the D gene is possibly TRBD1 (6 bases). The CDR3 sequence is 15 residues long. The V and J ends lost 4 bases and 4 bases respectively, with 15 bases between them. Germline lookup yields CDR1 SEHNR and CDR2 FQNEAQ (reference sequence).

V usage is TRBV27 and J usage is TRBJ2-1, with 9 bases that match TRBD2. The trim removed 5 bases at V and 9 bases at J, leaving 8 bases unmatched. The CDR3 extends over 14 amino acids. Germline V CDR1 and CDR2: MNHEY, SMNVEV (reference sequence). CDR3 nucleotide sequence: TGTGCCAGCAGTCATCGGACTAGCGACGGTGAGCAGTTCTTC. Translation gives CASSHRTSDGEQFF.

The J gene is TRBJ2-5, the V gene TRBV27; tentative D call: TRBD2 (5 bases). CDR1 MNHEY and CDR2 SMNVEV come from the germline V gene (reference sequence). The CDR3 runs 16 residues. V lost 4 bases, J lost 1 base, and 16 bases lay in between. The CDR3 DNA sequence: TGTGCCAGCAGTTACCCCCGGGGAGTTTCCCAAGAGACCCAGTACTTC. The encoded protein is CASSYPRGVSQETQYF.

Only a few counts were recorded for this clone. V gene TRBV6-6 combines with J gene TRBJ1-1; no clear D gene. CDR1 MNHNY and CDR2 SVGAGI come from the germline V gene (reference sequence). The CDR3 runs to 17 residues. V was clipped by 5 bases and J by 6 bases, with 25 bases between them. Here the CDR3 reads CASSHTVPGEPDAEAFF. CDR3 DNA: TGTGCCAGCAGTCACACAGTCCCCGGCGAACCGGATGCTGAAGCTTTCTTT.